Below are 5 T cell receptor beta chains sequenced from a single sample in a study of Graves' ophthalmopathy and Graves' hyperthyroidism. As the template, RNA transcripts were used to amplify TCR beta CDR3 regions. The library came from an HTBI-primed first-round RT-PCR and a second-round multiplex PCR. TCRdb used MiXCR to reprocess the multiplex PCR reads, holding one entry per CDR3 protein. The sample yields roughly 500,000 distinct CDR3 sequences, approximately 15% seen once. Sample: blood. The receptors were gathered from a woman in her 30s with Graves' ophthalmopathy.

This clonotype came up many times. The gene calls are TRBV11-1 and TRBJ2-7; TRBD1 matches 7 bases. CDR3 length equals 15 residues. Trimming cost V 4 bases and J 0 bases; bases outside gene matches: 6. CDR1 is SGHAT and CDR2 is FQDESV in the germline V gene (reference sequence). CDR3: CASSSRDRISYEQYF. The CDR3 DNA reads TGTGCCAGCAGCTCCCGGGACAGAATCTCCTACGAGCAGTACTTC. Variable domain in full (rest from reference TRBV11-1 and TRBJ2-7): EAEVAQSPRYKITEKSQAVAFWCDPISGHATLYWYRQILGQGPELLVQFQDESVVDDSQLPKDRFSAERLKGVDSTLKIQPAELGDSAMYLCASSSRDRISYEQYFGPGTRLTVT.

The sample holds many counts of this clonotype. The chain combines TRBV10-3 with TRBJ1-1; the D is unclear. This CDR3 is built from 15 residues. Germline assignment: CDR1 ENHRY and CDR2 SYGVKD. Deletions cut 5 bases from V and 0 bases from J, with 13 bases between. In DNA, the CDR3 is TGTGCCATCAGTTCGAGTCACGTAATGAACACTGAAGCTTTCTTT. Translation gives CAISSSHVMNTEAFF.

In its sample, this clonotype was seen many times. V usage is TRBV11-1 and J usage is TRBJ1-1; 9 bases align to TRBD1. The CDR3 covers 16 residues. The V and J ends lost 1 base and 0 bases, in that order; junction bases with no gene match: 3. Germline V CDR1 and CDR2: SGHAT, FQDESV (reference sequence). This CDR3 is CASSLDRGLLNTEAFF. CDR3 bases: TGTGCCAGCAGCTTAGACAGGGGGCTGTTGAACACTGAAGCTTTCTTT.

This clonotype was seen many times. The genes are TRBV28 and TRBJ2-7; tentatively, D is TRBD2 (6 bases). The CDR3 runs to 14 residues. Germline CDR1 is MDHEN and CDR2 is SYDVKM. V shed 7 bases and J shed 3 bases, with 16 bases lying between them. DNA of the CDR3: TGTGCCAGCAACCCGGGACCCGGGAGCTACGAGCAGTACTTC. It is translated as CASNPGPGSYEQYF.

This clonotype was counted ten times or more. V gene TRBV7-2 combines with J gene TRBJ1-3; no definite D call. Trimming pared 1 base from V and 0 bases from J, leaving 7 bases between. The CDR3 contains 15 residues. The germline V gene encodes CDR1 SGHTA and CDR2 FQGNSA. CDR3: CASSLVSVSGNTIYF. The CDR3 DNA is TGTGCCAGCAGCTTAGTTTCCGTCTCTGGAAACACCATATATTTT.